This T cell receptor beta chain was sequenced for a study of cytomegalovirus exposure and HLA in healthy donors. Study conclusions and caveats: TCR beta V- and J-gene trimming was later associated with a missense DCLRE1C variant. In a later analysis, the majority of CMV-associated beta chains seemingly showed HLA restriction.

CDR3 length: 14 amino acids. Germline V gene lookup returns CDR1 SEHNR and CDR2 FQNEAQ (reference sequence). Trimming pared 6 bases from V and 4 bases from J, leaving 13 bases between. Points on this clone: Its specificity is unknown.

Primers included in the PCR were 60 Vbeta and 13 Jbeta primers. Profiled with immunoSEQ multiplex PCR; TCRdb holds only in-frame clones, not every one. The sample has approximately 120,000 clones, approximately 80% seen once. J is TRBJ2-1 and V is TRBV7-9; no clear D gene. The origin of this receptor is a woman in her thirties or forties in good health and CMV-seropositive. Sequencing input: PBMCs. The CDR3 DNA reads as TGTGCCAGCAGTCCGCATGGGCCTTACAATGAGCAGTTCTTC. It is translated as CASSPHGPYNEQFF.